This TCR beta chain was sequenced in a study of cytomegalovirus exposure and HLA in healthy donors (dated by TCRdb to 2016 to 2017). In terms of the full investigation: An earlier analysis of approximately 590 of the donors reported 250 to 300 Gb of sequence data and 100 million to 130 million unique TCR beta sequences from some 180 million T cells. An early release covering over 500 HLA-typed donors comprised 250 to 350 gigabases of sequencing data and tens of millions of unique TCR sequences. The genetic ancestry cluster associated with self-reported Caucasian donors included roughly 84% of the approximately 430 genotyped donors. The study was designed to test whether signatures of past pathogen exposure could be identified by cataloging public T cell receptors. Using immunosequencing, the study profiled T cell repertoires from fewer than 850 subjects and related those repertoires to cytomegalovirus serostatus. Besides the first cohort of hundreds of subjects, a separate validation cohort made up of roughly 120 different subjects was used. To predict cytomegalovirus infection status, the study combined high-throughput TCR immunosequencing, statistical association of individual TCRs with disease status, and machine learning. In a later analysis, previously published TCR beta repertoires from 666 donors were re-analyzed and high-resolution HLA genotyping was added so that TCR occurrence patterns could be studied. Rather than drawing on any new phenotypic data, the later analysis identified candidate immune exposures from TCR beta sequences and the way those sequences occurred across donors. In an earlier analysis of around 540 of the donors, high-throughput TCR beta sequencing was used to judge whether each TCR beta V gene segment behaved as functional or pseudogenic. Donor age, sex, ethnicity and CMV serostatus were compiled alongside the repertoire data. In a later genetic analysis, genome-wide SNP genotypes for about three fifths of the 666 donors were used, and that subset was treated as a discovery cohort. Every discovery cohort repertoire had been produced on one sequencing platform. HLA typing included class I and class II loci at four-digit resolution. Typing coverage varied by locus: roughly 620-640 donors for A, B, C, DRB1 and DQB1; 522 for DQA1; over 600 for DPA1; around 450 for DPB1. Roughly 5 DR-DQ haplotypes were handled as single units for association and clustering, since linkage in the cohort was strong. Across under 500 genotyped donors of the cohort, an average of roughly 250,000 unique TCR beta nucleotide sequences per donor were sequenced, and roughly 20% of those sequences were non-productive. Points the paper makes about the study in general: A few of the identified cytomegalovirus-associated TCR beta chains were confirmed in vitro to be specific for cytomegalovirus antigens. A group of highly shared sequence variants was considered likely to be a technical artifact of the sequencing pipeline. In a later genetic analysis, fewer N-insertions in productive TCRs were reported among donors in an Asian-associated ancestry cluster than the roughly 710-donor mean. The study gave a list of about 170 TCR beta chains associated with cytomegalovirus. The authors suggested that the approach could potentially be generalized to other disease states and immunological phenotypes. Correlated functional status among segregating V segments might reflect linkage disequilibrium, but an unknown experimental factor could not be ruled out. Most TCR sequences were seen in very few donors, while some public TCRs were found in many individuals. In a later analysis, most CMV-associated TCR beta chains were found to appear HLA-restricted, with HLA associations seemingly driven largely by CMV exposure. An association between a missense DCLRE1C variant and V-gene and J-gene trimming of TCR beta chains was found in a later genetic analysis and replicated in an independent cohort. CMV serostatus was the only immune exposure information available for the cohort. A later analysis found that HLA-associated TCR beta chains were more clonally expanded and had lower generation probabilities than equally common non-associated chains. Over 15 rarely observed V segments, including chromosome 9 orphons, were excluded from the earlier analysis of some 590 of the donors because counts were too low. A later analysis reported that several top co-occurrence clusters appeared linked to parvovirus B19, influenza, CMV and Epstein-Barr virus. An earlier analysis of several hundred of the donors showed that most TCR beta V segments appeared in productive rearrangements either about 87% or about 30% of the time, which broadly matched IMGT annotations. Because the 87-base-pair reads could not distinguish some IMGT-functional V segments, including TRBV6-2 and TRBV6-3, those segments were excluded. Because some donors lacked HLA typing at each locus, the association tests relied only on the typed subset. A later analysis associated 15,000 to 20,000 TCR beta sequences with specific HLA alleles at a false discovery rate of 0.05. A further reported finding was that TCR beta sequences accurately predicted the HLA-A and HLA-B alleles for most subjects in the first cohort. In a later analysis, the rate of TCR association differed among HLA loci, with DRB1 alleles having the most associated TCRs and HLA-C alleles having the fewest. When HLA alleles, especially DR and DQ, strongly co-occurred, attributing TCR associations to individual alleles was difficult. Presence/absence analyses assumed roughly uniform sequencing depth across donors, an assumption that may not hold. Cytomegalovirus status was reported to be diagnosed by the classifier with high specificity and sensitivity in both the original and validation cohorts. In this cohort, only TCR beta chains were sequenced, and detectable features were limited by the absence of alpha or paired-chain data.

Trimming removed 5 bases from V and 5 bases from J, leaving 18 bases between the germline ends. The CDR3 goes from the cysteine to the phenylalanine over 15 residues. The sequence is cut down to CDR3 DNA, 45 bases in frame from base 1. Via the germline V gene (reference sequence), CDR1 is MNHEY and CDR2 SMNVEV. Receptor amplification or capture employed the immunoSEQ multiplex PCR assay. For the multiplex PCR, a mixture combining 60 forward primers for TCR Vbeta segments and 13 reverse primers for TCR Jbeta segments was used. The CDR3 region of rearranged TCR beta genes was amplified from genomic DNA by a multiplex PCR assay. Amplified TCR beta libraries were sequenced as 87-base-pair reads on the Illumina HiSeq System. The study's own analysis went as follows. Across the 600 to 700 repertoires, a later analysis counted 80 million or so unique TCR beta chains, approximately 10 million of which were shared by at least two donors. Raw reads were error-corrected and collapsed into unique sequences by a nearest-neighbor algorithm in which closely related sequences were merged to remove PCR and sequencing errors. CDR3 sequences were aligned to IMGT reference sequences to assign V, D and J gene segments. For a sequence to be retained, a match of at least six nucleotides was required to both a V gene segment and a J gene segment. Rearrangements were classified as productive when the CDR3 lacked stop codons and remained in frame with V and J, and all other rearrangements were classified as non-productive. CDR3 was defined by IMGT convention, running from the second conserved V-encoded cysteine to the conserved J-encoded phenylalanine. The earlier analysis of about 610 of the donors excluded sequences that lacked an unambiguous match to a single V gene segment. An earlier analysis of a few hundred of the donors called V segments functional above 56.7% productive rearrangements and segregating when the between-donor standard deviation exceeded 5%. A statistical classification framework was built for diagnosing cytomegalovirus status from the catalog of TCR beta chain sequences. In a later analysis, TCR nucleotide sequences were compared against IMGT/GENE-DB human TR gene sequences so that V and J genes could be assigned. In a later analysis, CDR3 sequences and most-parsimonious VDJ recombination scenarios were assigned using the TCRdist pipeline. A later analysis defined each TCR beta chain by its CDR3 amino acid sequence plus V-gene family, and excluded reads lacking a unique V-gene family. A later analysis removed 500 to 600 highly shared, low-generation-probability nucleotide sequences to deal with suspected cross-contamination and a sequencing artifact. A later analysis calculated a clonal expansion index for each public chain from normalized within-repertoire ranks of inferred template counts. In a later analysis, generation probabilities were computed with a VDJ recombination model fitted to out-of-frame rearrangements, and the resulting probabilities were checked against IGoR. In a later analysis, hypergeometric tests were used to score TCR-TCR, TCR-HLA and TCR-CMV co-occurrence, with a repertoire-size bias correction applied to TCR pairs. False discovery rates were estimated in a later analysis by permuting HLA or CMV assignments 20 times. In a later analysis, co-occurring TCRs were grouped with DBSCAN, and TCRdist sequence similarity was added when clustering was performed within HLA-allele-positive subsets. For co-occurrence clustering, repertoires with fewer than 30,000 or more than 120,000 public chains were excluded, along with roughly five repertoires with anomalous nucleotide sharing. TCRdb took this table from immuneACCESS and kept in-frame rearrangements with V and J called. Such tables lack part of the clones; where checked against another copy, unresolved V genes explain under half of the gap, and the rest is unexplained. D and trimming come from the DNA, and the V and J calls and clone size come from that table. The table for this sample lists approximately 160,000 clones; roughly 79% of them were counted only once. The leading ten clones occupy 9.7% of the sample.

Turning to this clone: Its binding antigen is unknown. The record has no base qualities; no much larger clone is one base away.

In total, about 650 healthy bone marrow donors made up the cohort. Cohort members were all nominally healthy when sampled, although unrecorded immune exposures were likely present. The donor was CMV seropositive and was included in the group of 250 to 350 seropositive cohort members. A peripheral blood sample was collected from each donor, and TCR beta sequencing was performed on peripheral blood mononuclear cells. Genomic DNA extraction from the blood cell samples was performed with the Qiagen DNeasy Blood Extraction Kit. Source material: PBMCs. This TCR came from a man aged 18 to 29 in good health and CMV-seropositive. The chain couples TRBV27 to TRBJ1-1; TRBD1 is perhaps the D gene, given 6 matching bases. The nucleotides read TGTGCCAGCAGTGCCGGGACACCCGGGGGGACTGAAGCTTTCTTT. Translated, it gives CASSAGTPGGTEAFF.